One and the same sample provided the 5 T cell receptor beta chains below, sequenced in a study of cytomegalovirus exposure and HLA in healthy donors. Primers for the PCR totalled 60 Vbeta and 13 Jbeta. Using immunoSEQ multiplex PCR, the repertoire was profiled, and TCRdb retains in-frame clones only, with some absent. Of 100,000 to 150,000 clones listed, 78% are singletons. The specimen was PBMCs. Receptors originate from a female donor in good health and CMV-seronegative.

The chain is built from TRBV6-5 and TRBJ1-1, with D unclear. The CDR3 is made up of 13 amino acids. Per the germline V gene, CDR1 is MNHEY and CDR2 is SVGAGI. Trimming removed 6 bases at V and 3 bases at J, with 11 bases between. This CDR3 is CASRPYEDTEAFF. For the CDR3, the DNA is TGTGCCAGCAGGCCTTATGAGGACACTGAAGCTTTCTTT.

V is TRBV2 and J is TRBJ2-7; 13 nucleotides line up with TRBD2. V was pared by 6 bases and J by 5 bases, with 7 bases of the junction left unmatched. Germline CDR1 is SNHLY and CDR2 is FYNNEI. This CDR3 is built from 15 residues. The CDR3 sequence is CASRRTSGSPHEQYF. For the CDR3, the DNA is TGTGCCAGCAGGAGGACTAGCGGGAGTCCCCACGAGCAGTACTTC.

The genes are TRBV28 and TRBJ2-7; weak D call: TRBD2 (6 bases). The CDR3 is 15 amino acids. Germline V gene lookup returns CDR1 MDHEN and CDR2 SYDVKM. V shed 5 bases and J shed 4 bases, with 18 bases lying between them. This CDR3 is CASSGTSPGIYEQYF. The CDR3, as DNA: TGTGCCAGCAGTGGGACTTCCCCGGGGATATACGAGCAGTACTTC.

This chain uses TRBV5-1 with TRBJ2-2; TRBD2 is a possible D gene (5 bases). The CDR3 consists of 16 residues. Germline-derived CDR1 and CDR2 are SGHRS and YFSETQ. Trimming took 0 bases from V and 0 from J, leaving 9 bases between them. CDR3 coding DNA: TGCGCCAGCAGCTTGGGTCTAGCCGCGAACACCGGGGAGCTGTTTTTT. Its protein product is CASSLGLAANTGELFF.

This sequence joins TRBV11-2 and TRBJ2-7; D gene ambiguous. V gave up 0 bases and J gave up 0 bases, with 9 bases separating them. The CDR3 is 15 amino acids. Germline CDR1 SGHAT, CDR2 FQNNGV. CDR3: CASSLDLADSYEQYF. CDR3 DNA sequence: TGTGCCAGCAGCTTAGATCTGGCAGACTCCTACGAGCAGTACTTC.